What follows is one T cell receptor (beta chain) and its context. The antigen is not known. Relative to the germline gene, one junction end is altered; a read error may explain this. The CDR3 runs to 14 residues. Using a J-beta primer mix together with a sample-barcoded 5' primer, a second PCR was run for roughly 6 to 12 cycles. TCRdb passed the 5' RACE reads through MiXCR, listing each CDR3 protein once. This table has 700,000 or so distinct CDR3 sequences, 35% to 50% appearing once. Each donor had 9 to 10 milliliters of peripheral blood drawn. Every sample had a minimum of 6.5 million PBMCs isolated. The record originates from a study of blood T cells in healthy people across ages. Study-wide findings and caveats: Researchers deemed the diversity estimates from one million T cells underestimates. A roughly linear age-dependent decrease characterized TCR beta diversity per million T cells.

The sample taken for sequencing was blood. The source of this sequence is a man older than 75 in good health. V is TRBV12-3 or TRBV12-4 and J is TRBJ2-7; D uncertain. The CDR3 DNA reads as TGTACCAGCAGCGCCCGCCCGGCGAGCTACGAGCAGTACTTC. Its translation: CTSSARPASYEQYF.